This record looks at one TCR beta chain sequence and its context. What it recognizes is unknown. This sample was taken from a study of OX40 agonist ivuxolimab in advanced cancers. Study as a whole: Aged roughly 23 to 85 with a mean of approximately 60 years, they were around 85% male. Study conclusions and caveats: Doses of 0.1 to 3.0 mg/kg were accompanied by clonal expansion of CD4+ and CD8+ blood T cells by week 6. On average, CD8+ T cells had more expanded clones than CD4+.

Trimming stripped 2 bases from V and 1 base from J, with 5 bases between. This CDR3 comprises 14 residues. Per the germline V gene, CDR1 is LNHDA and CDR2 is SQIVND (reference sequence). Sequencing was performed with immunoSEQ multiplex PCR; in TCRdb, only in-frame clones are kept and a portion is missing. The data contain 100,000 or so clones, more than 80% of them singletons. This TCR derives from an adult with an advanced solid tumor such as melanoma, head and neck, liver or kidney cancer. The gene calls are TRBV19 and TRBJ2-2; D might be TRBD1 (5 bases). Material: CD4+ or CD8+ T cells sorted from blood, obtained in a trial of the OX40 agonist ivuxolimab. CDR3 coding DNA: TGTGCCAGTAGTATAACAGGGAACACCGGGGAGCTGTTTTTT. Translating it yields CASSITGNTGELFF.